This T cell receptor beta chain is from a study of tissue T cells after allogeneic stem cell transplantation. Time point indicated: mouse harvest day 7 after allogeneic transplant. The graft held 10^6 splenic CD5+ T cells and 10^7 T-cell-depleted bone marrow cells. Mice had MHC-mismatched B6 into BALB/c GVHD, sampled day 7 or 14. Measured with immunoSEQ multiplex PCR; TCRdb has only the in-frame clones, and not every one. The sample contains roughly 5,000 clones, roughly half of which appear only once. With respect to this clone: The gene symbols are mouse symbols.

The sequence derives from a female BALB/c mouse given C57BL/6 T cells with graft-versus-host disease after an allogeneic hematopoietic cell transplant. The sample consisted of skin.

The CDR3 spells CASSLEGGQIDTQYF. The DNA read from the CDR3 is TGTGCCAGCTCTCTCGAAGGGGGACAGATAGACACCCAGTAC. The chain is built from TRBV12-2 and TRBJ2-5, with TRBD1 matching over 7 bases. The read terminates 1 residue ahead of where the CDR3 ends, so the germline J gene completes it. This CDR3 spans 15 amino acids. The junction had 7 bases not matched to a gene; V was cut back by 0 bases and J by 5 bases. Germline V gene lookup returns CDR1 SGHLS and CDR2 HYDKME.